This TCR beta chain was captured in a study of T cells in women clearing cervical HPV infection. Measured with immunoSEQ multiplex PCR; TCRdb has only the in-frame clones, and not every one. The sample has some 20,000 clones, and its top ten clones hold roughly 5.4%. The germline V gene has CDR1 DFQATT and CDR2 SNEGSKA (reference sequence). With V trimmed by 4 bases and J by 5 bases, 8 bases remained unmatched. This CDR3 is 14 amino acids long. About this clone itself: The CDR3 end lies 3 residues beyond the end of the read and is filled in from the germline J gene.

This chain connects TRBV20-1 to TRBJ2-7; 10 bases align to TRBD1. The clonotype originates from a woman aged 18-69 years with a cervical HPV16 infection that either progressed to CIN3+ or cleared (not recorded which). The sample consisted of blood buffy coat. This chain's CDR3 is CSAIRDRGSNEQYF. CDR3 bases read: TGCAGTGCTATCAGGGACAGGGGCTCGAACGAG.